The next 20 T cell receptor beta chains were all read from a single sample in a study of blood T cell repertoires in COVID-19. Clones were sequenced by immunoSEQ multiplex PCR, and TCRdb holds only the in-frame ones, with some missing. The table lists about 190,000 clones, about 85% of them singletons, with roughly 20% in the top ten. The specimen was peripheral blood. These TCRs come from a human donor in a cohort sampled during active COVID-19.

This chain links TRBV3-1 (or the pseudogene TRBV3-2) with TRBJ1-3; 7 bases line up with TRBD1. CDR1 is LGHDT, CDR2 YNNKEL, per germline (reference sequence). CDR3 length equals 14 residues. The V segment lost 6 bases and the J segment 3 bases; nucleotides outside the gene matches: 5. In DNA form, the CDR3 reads TGTGCCAGCAGACTCGACAGGGATGGAAACACCATATATTTT. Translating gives CASRLDRDGNTIYF.

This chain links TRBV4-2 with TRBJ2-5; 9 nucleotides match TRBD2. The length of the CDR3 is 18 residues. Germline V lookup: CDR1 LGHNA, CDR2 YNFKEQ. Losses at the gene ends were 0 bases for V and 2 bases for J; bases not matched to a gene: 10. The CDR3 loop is CASSQEMAGGPLQETQYF. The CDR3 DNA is TGTGCCAGCAGCCAAGAGATGGCGGGAGGGCCACTGCAAGAGACCCAGTACTTC.

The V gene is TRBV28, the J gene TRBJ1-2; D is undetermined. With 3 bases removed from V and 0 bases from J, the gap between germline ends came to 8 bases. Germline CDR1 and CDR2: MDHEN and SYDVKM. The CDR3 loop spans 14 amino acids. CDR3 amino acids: CASSLMVANYGYTF. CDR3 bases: TGTGCCAGCAGTTTGATGGTAGCTAACTATGGCTACACCTTC.

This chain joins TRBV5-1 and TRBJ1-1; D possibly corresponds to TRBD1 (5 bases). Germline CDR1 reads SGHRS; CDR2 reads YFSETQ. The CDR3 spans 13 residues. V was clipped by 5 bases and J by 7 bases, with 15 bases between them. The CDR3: CASSQGGFSEAFF. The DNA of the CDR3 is TGCGCCAGCAGTCAGGGAGGGTTTAGTGAAGCTTTCTTT.

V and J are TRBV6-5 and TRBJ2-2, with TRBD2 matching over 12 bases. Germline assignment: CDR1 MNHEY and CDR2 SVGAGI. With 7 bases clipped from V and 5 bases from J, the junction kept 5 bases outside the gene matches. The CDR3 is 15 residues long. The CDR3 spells CASIMGTSGTGELFF. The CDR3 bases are TGTGCCAGCATTATGGGGACTAGCGGGACCGGGGAGCTGTTTTTT.

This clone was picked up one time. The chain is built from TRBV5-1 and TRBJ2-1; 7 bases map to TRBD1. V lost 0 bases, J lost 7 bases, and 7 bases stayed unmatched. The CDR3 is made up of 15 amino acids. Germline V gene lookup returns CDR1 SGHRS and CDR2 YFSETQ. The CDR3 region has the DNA TGCGCCAGCAGCTTGGGACAGGGTGGATTTAATGAGCAGTTCTTC. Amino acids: CASSLGQGGFNEQFF.

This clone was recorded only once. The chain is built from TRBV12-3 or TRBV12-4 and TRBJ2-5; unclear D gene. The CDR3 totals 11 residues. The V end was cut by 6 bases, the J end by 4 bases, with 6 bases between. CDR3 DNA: TGTGCCAGCAGGTCAGGAGAGACCCAGTACTTC. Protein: CASRSGETQYF.

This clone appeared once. This CDR3 reads CASSWPGSTEAFF. CDR3 nucleotide sequence: TGTGCCAGTAGTTGGCCGGGAAGCACTGAAGCTTTCTTT. The chain has TRBV19 and TRBJ1-1; no reliable D call. CDR1 and CDR2 (germline): LNHDA, SQIVND (reference sequence). Trimming pared 5 bases from V and 4 bases from J, leaving 11 bases between. This CDR3 contains 13 residues. The full variable domain, completed using reference TRBV19 and TRBJ1-1, is DGGITQSPKYLFRKEGQNVTLSCEQNLNHDAMYWYRQDPGQGLRLIYYSQIVNDFQKGDIAEGYSVSREKKESFPLTVTSAQKNPTAFYLCASSWPGSTEAFFGQGTRLTVV.

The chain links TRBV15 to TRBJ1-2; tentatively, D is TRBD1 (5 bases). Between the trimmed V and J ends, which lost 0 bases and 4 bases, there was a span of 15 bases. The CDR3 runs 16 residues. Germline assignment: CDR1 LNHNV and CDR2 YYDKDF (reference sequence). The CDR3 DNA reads TGTGCCACCAGCAGAGAACCCGTGGGGGGGGGCTATGGCTACACCTTC. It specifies CATSREPVGGGYGYTF. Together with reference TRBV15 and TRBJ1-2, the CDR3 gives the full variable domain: DAMVIQNPRYQVTQFGKPVTLSCSQTLNHNVMYWYQQKSSQAPKLLFHYYDKDFNNEADTPDNFQSRRPNTSFCFLDIRSPGLGDTAMYLCATSREPVGGGYGYTFGSGTRLTVV.

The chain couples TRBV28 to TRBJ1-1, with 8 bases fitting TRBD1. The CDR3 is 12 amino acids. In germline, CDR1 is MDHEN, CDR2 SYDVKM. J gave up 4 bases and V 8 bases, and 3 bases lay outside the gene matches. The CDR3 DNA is TGTGCCAGCTGGACAGGGAGCACTGAAGCTTTCTTT. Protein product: CASWTGSTEAFF. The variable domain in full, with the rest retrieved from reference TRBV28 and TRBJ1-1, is DVKVTQSSRYLVKRTGEKVFLECVQDMDHENMFWYRQDPGLGLRLIYFSYDVKMKEKGDIPEGYSVSREKKERFSLILESASTNQTSMYLCASWTGSTEAFFGQGTRLTVV.

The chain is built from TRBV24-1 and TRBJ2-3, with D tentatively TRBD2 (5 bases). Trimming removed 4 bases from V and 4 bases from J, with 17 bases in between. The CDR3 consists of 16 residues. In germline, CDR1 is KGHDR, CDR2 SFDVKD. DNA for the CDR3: TGTGCCACCAGTGAAGACGGGGTGATTAGTTCAGATACGCAGTATTTT. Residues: CATSEDGVISSDTQYF.

The CDR3: CSASTRSNQPQHF. CDR3 nucleotides: TGCAGTGCTAGTACGAGAAGCAATCAGCCCCAGCATTTT. The chain recombines TRBV20-1 with TRBJ1-5; D gene uncertain. Trimming pared 3 bases from V and 1 base from J, leaving 7 bases between. This CDR3 contains 13 residues. CDR1 and CDR2 (germline): DFQATT, SNEGSKA (reference sequence).

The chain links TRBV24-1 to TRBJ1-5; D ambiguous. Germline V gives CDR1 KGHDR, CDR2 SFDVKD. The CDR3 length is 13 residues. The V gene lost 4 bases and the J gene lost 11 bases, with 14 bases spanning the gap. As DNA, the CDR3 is TGTGCCACCAGTGAAGCCTCCGGGATGGCCCAGCATTTT. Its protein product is CATSEASGMAQHF.

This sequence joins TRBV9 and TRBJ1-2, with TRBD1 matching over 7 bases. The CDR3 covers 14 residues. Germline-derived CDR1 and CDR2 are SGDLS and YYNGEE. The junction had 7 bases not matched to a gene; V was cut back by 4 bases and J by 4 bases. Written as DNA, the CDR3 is TGTGCCAGCAGCAGGGGGCAAGAGGGCTATGGCTACACCTTC. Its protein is CASSRGQEGYGYTF.

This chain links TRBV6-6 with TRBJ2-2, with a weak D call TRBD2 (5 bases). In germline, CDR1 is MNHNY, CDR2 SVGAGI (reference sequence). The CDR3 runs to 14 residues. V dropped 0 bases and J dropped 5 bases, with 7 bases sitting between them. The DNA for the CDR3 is TGTGCCAGCAGTTACTCGGACTGGACCGGGGAGCTGTTTTTT. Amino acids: CASSYSDWTGELFF.

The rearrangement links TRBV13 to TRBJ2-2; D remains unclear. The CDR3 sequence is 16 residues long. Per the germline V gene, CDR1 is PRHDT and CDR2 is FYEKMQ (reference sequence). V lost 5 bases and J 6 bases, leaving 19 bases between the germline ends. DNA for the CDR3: TGTGCCAGCAGCCCCGGAATGGGCTACCCGGCCGGGGAGCTGTTTTTT. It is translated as CASSPGMGYPAGELFF.

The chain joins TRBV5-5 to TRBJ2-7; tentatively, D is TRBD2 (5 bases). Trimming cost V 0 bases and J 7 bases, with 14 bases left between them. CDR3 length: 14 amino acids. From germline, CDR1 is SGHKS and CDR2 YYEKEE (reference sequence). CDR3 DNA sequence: TGTGCCAGCAGCTTGGCCTCGGGGATGGGGGAGCAGTACGTC. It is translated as CASSLASGMGEQYV.

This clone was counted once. CDR3 residues: CASSSDGGSYNEQFF. The CDR3 nucleotides are TGCGCCAGCAGCTCGGACGGGGGCTCCTACAATGAGCAGTTCTTC. This chain links TRBV5-1 with TRBJ2-1; D may be TRBD2 (6 bases). Trimming removed 3 bases at V and 0 bases at J, with 10 bases between. The CDR3 has 15 residues. CDR1 and CDR2 from the germline V gene are SGHRS and YFSETQ.

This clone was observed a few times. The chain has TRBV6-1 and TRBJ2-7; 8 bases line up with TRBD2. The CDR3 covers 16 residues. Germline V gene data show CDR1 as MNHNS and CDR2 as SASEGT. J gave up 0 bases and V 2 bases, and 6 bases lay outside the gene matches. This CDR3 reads CASSEQSGGLSYEQYV. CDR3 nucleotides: TGTGCCAGCAGTGAACAGAGCGGGGGCCTCTCCTACGAGCAGTACGTC.

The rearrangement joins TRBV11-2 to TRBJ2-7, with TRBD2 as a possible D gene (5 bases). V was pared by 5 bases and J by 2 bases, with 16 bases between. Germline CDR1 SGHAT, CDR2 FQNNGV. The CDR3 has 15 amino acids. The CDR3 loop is CASSTRAPQAYEQYV. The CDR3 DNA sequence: TGTGCCAGCAGCACTAGGGCTCCCCAAGCCTACGAGCAGTACGTC.